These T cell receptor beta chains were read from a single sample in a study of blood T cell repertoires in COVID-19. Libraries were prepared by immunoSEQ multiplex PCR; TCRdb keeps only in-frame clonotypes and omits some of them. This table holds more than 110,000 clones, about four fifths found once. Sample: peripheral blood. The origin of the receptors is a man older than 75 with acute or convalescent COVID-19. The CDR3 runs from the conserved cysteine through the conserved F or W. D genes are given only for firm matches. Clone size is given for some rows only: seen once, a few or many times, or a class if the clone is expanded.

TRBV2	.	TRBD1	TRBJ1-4	TGTGCCAGCAGTGGGGACAGGTCAACTAATGAAAAACTGTTTTTT	CASSGDRSTNEKLFF
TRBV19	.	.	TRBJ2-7	TGTGCCAGTAGTATAGCGTCCGGGGACGAGCAGTACTTC	CASSIASGDEQYF
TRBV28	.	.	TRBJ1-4	TGTGCCAGCAGTTCGCCCCGGACAGAACTGTTTTTT	CASSSPRTELFF
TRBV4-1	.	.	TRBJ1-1	TGCGCCAGCAGCCAAGGAAAAATTTTGCGGCGGGAGGCGGGGGTTGAAGCTTTCTTT	CASSQGKILRREAGVEAFF
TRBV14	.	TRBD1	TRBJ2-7	TGTGCCAGCAGCCAGGACAGGGCGGACGAGCAGTACTTC	CASSQDRADEQYF
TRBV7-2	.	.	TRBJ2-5	TGTGCCAGCACCCTTAGTCAGACAGGTGGCTGGGAGACCCAGTACTTC	CASTLSQTGGWETQYF
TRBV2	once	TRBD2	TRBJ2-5	TGTGCCAGCAGATCTGGGGGGGGGAATCAAGAGACCCAGTACTTC	CASRSGGGNQETQYF
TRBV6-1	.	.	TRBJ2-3	TGTGCCAGCAGTGAACGGTGGGCAGGAAGCACAGATACGCAGTATTTT	CASSERWAGSTDTQYF
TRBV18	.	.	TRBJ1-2	TGTGCCAGCTCGCCCGGGTTACCCGGAAACTATGGCTACACCTTC	CASSPGLPGNYGYTF
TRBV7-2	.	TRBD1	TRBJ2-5	TGTGCCAGCAGCGACCGGGACAGGGGAGAGACCCAGTACTTC	CASSDRDRGETQYF
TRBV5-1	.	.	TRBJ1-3	TGCGCCAGCAGCTTGGGGGCAGGCCCGGGAAACACCATATATTTT	CASSLGAGPGNTIYF
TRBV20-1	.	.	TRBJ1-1	TGCAGTGCTAGTCGAAACGGAGACGGTGAAGCTTTCTTT	CSASRNGDGEAFF
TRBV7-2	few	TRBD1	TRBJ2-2	TGTGCCAGCACCAACCCGGGACAGCACATCCCCGGGGAGCTGTTTTTT	CASTNPGQHIPGELFF
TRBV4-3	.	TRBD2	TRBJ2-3	TGCGCCAGCAGCCAAGAAGCGCAGCGGGGGGCCGGGGATACGCAGTATTTT	CASSQEAQRGAGDTQYF
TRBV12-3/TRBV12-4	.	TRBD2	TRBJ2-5	TGTGCCAGCAGTTTAGAGGGAGGGGAGACCCAGTACTTC	CASSLEGGETQYF
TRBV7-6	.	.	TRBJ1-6	TGTGCCAGCAGCTTTAAACTGCAGGGGAATTCACCCCTCCACTTT	CASSFKLQGNSPLHF
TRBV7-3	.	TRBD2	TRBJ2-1	TGTGCCAGCAGCTTAATGAGCGGGGGGGCCAGGAATGAGCAGTTCTTC	CASSLMSGGARNEQFF
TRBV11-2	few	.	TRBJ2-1	TGTGCCAGCAGCTTAGCAGCAGGGGTAAAGGGAGAGCAGTTCTTC	CASSLAAGVKGEQFF
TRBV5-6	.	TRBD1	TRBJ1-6	TGTGCCAGCAGCGAGTTGTCGGGACAGGCGAGGTCACCCCTCCACTTT	CASSELSGQARSPLHF
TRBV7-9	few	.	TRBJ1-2	TGTGCCAGCGTACAGTCTCTTGGGTCGGCCTATGGCTACACCTTC	CASVQSLGSAYGYTF
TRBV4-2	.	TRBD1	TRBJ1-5	TGTGCCAGCAGCCAACGTCAGGGGGAGAGGCAGCCCCAGCATTTT	CASSQRQGERQPQHF
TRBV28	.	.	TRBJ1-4	TGTGCCAGCAGGCGGGACCACGAAAAACTGTTTTTT	CASRRDHEKLFF
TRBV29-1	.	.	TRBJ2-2	TGCAGCCGAGAGCAATTGGCCGGGGAGCTGTTTTTT	CSREQLAGELFF
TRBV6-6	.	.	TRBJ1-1	TGTGCCAGCAGCTGGGGACTGCTGAACACTGAAGCTTTCTTT	CASSWGLLNTEAFF
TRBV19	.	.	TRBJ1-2	TGTGCCAGTAGTATGGTGGGGCCTGGCTACACCTTC	CASSMVGPGYTF
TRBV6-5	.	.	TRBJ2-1	TGTGCCAGCTCTAGATTTGGCTCCCAGTACAATGAGCAGTTCTTC	CASSRFGSQYNEQFF
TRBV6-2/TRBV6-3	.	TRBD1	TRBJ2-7	TGTGCCAGCAGTCCCCCCGACAGGGGGCTTTCCTACGAGCAGTACTTC	CASSPPDRGLSYEQYF
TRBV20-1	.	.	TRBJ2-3	TGCAGTCCGTCGGGCACAGATACGCAGTATTTT	CSPSGTDTQYF
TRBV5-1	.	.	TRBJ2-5	TGCGCCAGCAGCTGGGAGACACTTGAAAAAGAGACCCAGTACTTC	CASSWETLEKETQYF
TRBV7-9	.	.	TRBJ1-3	TGTGCCAGCAGCTTGGGGGGGATCCGGGACACCATATATTTT	CASSLGGIRDTIYF
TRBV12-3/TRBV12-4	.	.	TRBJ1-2	TGTGCCAGCAGCCGGACACAAAACTATGGCTACACCTTC	CASSRTQNYGYTF
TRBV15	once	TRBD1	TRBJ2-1	TGTGCCACCAGCAACCGGGACAGGGGGCTGGATGAGCAGTTCTTC	CATSNRDRGLDEQFF
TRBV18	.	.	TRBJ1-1	TGTGCCAGCTCCTTCGACAGGTTTCCGAACACTGAAGCTTTCTTT	CASSFDRFPNTEAFF
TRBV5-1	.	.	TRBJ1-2	TGCGCCAGCTCAAAACCACCCGTCGAGGGCTACACCTTC	CASSKPPVEGYTF
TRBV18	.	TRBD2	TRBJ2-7	TGTGCCAGCTCACCACAAGGCGGGGGAAAATCCTACGAGCAGTACTTC	CASSPQGGGKSYEQYF
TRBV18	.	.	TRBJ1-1	TGTGCCAGCTCGGCCGGGACTGTGAACACTGAAGCTTTCTTT	CASSAGTVNTEAFF
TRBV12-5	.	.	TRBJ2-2	TGTGCTAGTGGGGGGGCGGCCGGGGAGCTGTTTTTT	CASGGAAGELFF
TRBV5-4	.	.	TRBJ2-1	TGTGCCAGCAGCTTCCCGCGGGGCGCCTACAATGAGCAGTTCTTC	CASSFPRGAYNEQFF
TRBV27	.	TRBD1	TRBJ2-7	TGTGCCAGCAGGAGGGGACAGGGCTCCTACGAGCAGTACTTC	CASRRGQGSYEQYF
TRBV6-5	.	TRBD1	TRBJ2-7	TGTGCCAGCAGTCGACAGGGGGCGGCATACGAGCAGTACTTC	CASSRQGAAYEQYF
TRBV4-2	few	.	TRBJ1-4	TGTGCCAGCAGCCAAGTTCACAGGTTTTTTGAAAAACTGTTTTTT	CASSQVHRFFEKLFF
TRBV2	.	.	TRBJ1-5	TGTGCCAGCAGGCAACAGGGAAATCAGCCCCAGCATTTT	CASRQQGNQPQHF
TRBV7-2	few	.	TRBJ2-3	TGTGCCAGCAGCTGGGGACTTCTAGATACGCAGTATTTT	CASSWGLLDTQYF
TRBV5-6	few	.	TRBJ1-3	TGTGCCAGCAGCTCACAGGCGTTCCTGGGAAACACCATATATTTT	CASSSQAFLGNTIYF
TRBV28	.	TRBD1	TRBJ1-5	TGTGCCAGCAGTACAGGGGGCCGCAATCAGCCCCAGCATTTT	CASSTGGRNQPQHF
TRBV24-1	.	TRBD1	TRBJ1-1	TGTGCCATACAGGGGACCAACACTGAAGCTTTCTTT	CAIQGTNTEAFF
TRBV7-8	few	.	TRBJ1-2	TGTGCCAGCAGCTTAGCGCGGAGCTATGGCTACACCTTC	CASSLARSYGYTF
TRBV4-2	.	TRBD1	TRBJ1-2	TGTGCCAGCAGCACACCGGGACAGGTAGTCAGAGACTATGGCTACACCTTC	CASSTPGQVVRDYGYTF
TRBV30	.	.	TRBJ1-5	TGTGCCTGGGGCCGACTGGGAGATCAGCCCCAGCATTTT	CAWGRLGDQPQHF
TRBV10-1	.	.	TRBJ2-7	TGCGCCAGCAGTGAGGGACAATACGAGCAGTACTTC	CASSEGQYEQYF
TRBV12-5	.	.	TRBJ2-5	TGTGCTAGTGGTTTGGTAGGCGGGGAGACCCAGTACTTC	CASGLVGGETQYF
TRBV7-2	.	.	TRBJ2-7	TGTGCCAGCAGCTTAGCGCGGGAGCAGTACTTC	CASSLAREQYF
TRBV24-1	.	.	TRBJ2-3	TGTGCCACCAGTGATTTGCGGGCAGATACGCAGTATTTT	CATSDLRADTQYF
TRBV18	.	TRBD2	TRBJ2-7	TGTGCCAGCTCACCATCTAGCGGGGGTCTCGGCGAGCAGTACTTC	CASSPSSGGLGEQYF
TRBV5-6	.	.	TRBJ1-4	TGTGCCAGCAGCCAAGGGACTCCAGCAACTAATGAAAAACTGTTTTTT	CASSQGTPATNEKLFF